A selection of T cell receptor beta chains follows, all from one sample in a study of vaccination effects on CD4 cells after COVID-19. Their antigens remain unidentified. Method: immunoSEQ multiplex PCR; TCRdb's copy keeps in-frame clones and lacks some. The table lists about 28,000 clones, around 67% of them singletons. The input for sequencing was CD4+ T cells from PBMCs cultured with HCoV-NL63 spike peptides, taken after COVID-19 vaccination. The receptors originated from a human donor who received a COVID-19 vaccine. CDR3s include the opening cysteine and the closing phenylalanine or tryptophan.

v_gene	j_gene	CDR3aa
TRBV10-1	TRBJ2-5	CASSESAGQETQYF
TRBV7-9	TRBJ2-3	CASSRRLAGSGIDTQYF
TRBV29-1	TRBJ1-1	CSVVTRGRGTEAFF
TRBV7-9	TRBJ1-2	CASSATGGTLDGYTF
TRBV2	TRBJ1-4	CASEGTGGDTEKLFF
TRBV6-5	TRBJ2-4	CASSTPELQNIQYF
TRBV5-6	TRBJ2-1	CASSSVAGRGYNEQFF
TRBV5-8	TRBJ1-2	CASSLPFNYGYTF
TRBV11-2	TRBJ1-2	CASSLGTGGDGYTF
TRBV7-6	TRBJ2-7	CASSKDRGLYEQYF
TRBV6-2/TRBV6-3	TRBJ1-2	CASSYRGPYGYTF
TRBV6-5	TRBJ2-7	CASSWGGNEQYF
TRBV5-1	TRBJ2-5	CASSLIPSGGPIQETQYF
TRBV10-2	TRBJ1-6	CASGTGLNNSPLHF
TRBV12-3/TRBV12-4	TRBJ2-6	CASSLNGANVLTF
TRBV9	TRBJ2-2	CASSVRTSSTGELFF
TRBV5-8	TRBJ2-7	CASSPTGTIFRVEQYF
TRBV27	TRBJ2-2	CASGQGRELFF
TRBV5-1	TRBJ2-7	CASSPGQNLYEQYF
TRBV30	TRBJ1-2	CAWTQVLGYTF
TRBV5-1	TRBJ1-2	CASRQIGQNGYTF
TRBV10-3	TRBJ1-1	CAISFRQGEEAFF
TRBV10-2	TRBJ2-2	CASRATSGVWDTGELFF
TRBV3-1/TRBV3-2	TRBJ1-6	CASSQGRGRSPLHF
TRBV3-1/TRBV3-2	TRBJ2-7	CASSPRRGLVLLSSYEQYF
TRBV5-5	TRBJ1-2	CASSLGGGAPNYGYTF
TRBV3-1/TRBV3-2	TRBJ1-4	CASSQDVRAPGGEKLFF